This T cell receptor beta chain appears in the sequencing data of a study of T cells after yellow fever vaccination. Findings of the study overall: Most clones from primary vaccination were detected again post-booster (around 95% CD4, about 85% CD8).

This clonotype was found many times. What it binds is unknown. Germline-derived CDR1 and CDR2 are MNHEY and SVGEGT. V was clipped by 6 bases and J by 8 bases; unmatched bases: 5. This CDR3 is 14 amino acids long. MiXCR, applied by TCRdb to the 5' RACE reads, yields one record per CDR3 protein. This table holds over 110,000 distinct CDR3 sequences, roughly 8% found once. The V call is TRBV6-2 or TRBV6-3, the J call TRBJ2-1; TRBD2 aligns across 12 bases. The receptor was derived from a man younger than 45 who received the YFV17D yellow fever vaccine. This sample comprised CD4+ T cells sorted from PBMCs, obtained 5 days after the yellow fever booster vaccination. The CDR3 DNA reads as TGTGCCAGCAGAGGACTAGCGGGACGGGATGAGCAGTTCTTC. This encodes CASRGLAGRDEQFF.